This entry lists 13 T cell receptor beta chains sequenced from one sample in a study of blood T cells in healthy people across ages. Using a J-beta primer mix together with a sample-barcoded 5' primer, a second PCR was run for about 6 to 11 cycles. TCRdb reanalysed the 5' RACE reads using MiXCR and keeps one entry per CDR3 protein. The data hold about 1.1 million distinct CDR3 sequences, with more than 30% observed a single time. The source material was blood. The origin of the receptors is a man aged 18 to 29 in good health.

This clonotype has a handful of counts. This rearrangement joins TRBV29-1 to TRBJ2-3; D ambiguous. The CDR3 is made up of 15 amino acids. V shed 4 bases and J shed 0 bases, with 14 bases lying between them. Looked up from germline, CDR1 is SQVTM and CDR2 is ANQGSEA. CDR3 nucleotide sequence: TGCAGCGTTGCGATCGGTTCGAATAGCACAGATACGCAGTATTTT. Its protein is CSVAIGSNSTDTQYF.

The rearrangement uses TRBV12-3 or TRBV12-4 and TRBJ2-3; D gene ambiguous. Trimming left V 6 bases short and J 4 bases short, with 17 bases between. This CDR3 comprises 15 residues. For the CDR3, the DNA is TGTGCCAGCAGCTCACCGATCCGAGCAGCAGATACGCAGTATTTT. Its translation is CASSSPIRAADTQYF.

The V call is TRBV20-1, the J call TRBJ2-7; the D gene could be TRBD1 or TRBD2 (5 bases each). The length of the CDR3 is 13 residues. The V gene's germline CDR1 is DFQATT and CDR2 SNEGSKA (reference sequence). V lost 0 bases and J 6 bases, leaving 12 bases between the germline ends. CDR3 nucleotides: TGCAGTGCTAGAGATTCTGGGACGGGCGAGCAGTACTTC. It is translated as CSARDSGTGEQYF.

This clonotype was observed a handful of times. V gene TRBV12-5 combines with J gene TRBJ1-2; D is unclear. Germline assignment: CDR1 LGHNT and CDR2 FRNRAP. The CDR3 runs 10 residues. The ends were cut back, 6 bases at V and 7 bases at J, with 6 bases in the middle. The CDR3 sequence: CASGLGGYTF. CDR3 DNA: TGTGCTAGTGGCCTGGGTGGCTACACCTTC. The whole variable domain, filled in from reference TRBV12-5 and TRBJ1-2, reads DARVTQTPRHKVTEMGQEVTMRCQPILGHNTVFWYRQTMMQGLELLAYFRNRAPLDDSGMPKDRFSAEMPDATLATLKIQPSEPRDSAVYFCASGLGGYTFGSGTRLTVV.

Details on this clonotype: At one boundary the junction diverges from the germline segment, which might be a read error. As DNA, the CDR3 is TGCGGTGCTAAAAGGACAGACAACAATGAAAAACTGTTTTTT. Translation gives CGAKRTDNNEKLFF. The gene calls are TRBV20-1 and TRBJ1-4; possibly TRBD1 for D (6 bases). Germline loops: CDR1 DFQATT, CDR2 SNEGSKA (reference sequence). This CDR3 region has 14 residues.

The V and J genes are TRBV7-2 and TRBJ1-1, with D possibly matching TRBD1 (6 bases). V dropped 3 bases and J dropped 3 bases, with 17 bases sitting between them. Germline V gives CDR1 SGHTA, CDR2 FQGNSA. This CDR3 has 16 amino acids. The CDR3 region is CASSFSGGQRYTEAFF. Written as DNA, the CDR3 is TGTGCCAGCAGCTTCTCGGGCGGACAGAGGTACACTGAAGCTTTCTTT.

J is TRBJ1-2 and V is TRBV7-2; D gene unclear. V was shortened by 5 bases and J by 4 bases, with 17 bases between the two germline ends. This CDR3 is 15 amino acids long. Per the germline V gene, CDR1 is SGHTA and CDR2 is FQGNSA. For the CDR3, the DNA is TGTGCCAGCAGCCCATACCCCCCAGTAGGCTATGGCTACACCTTC. It is translated as CASSPYPPVGYGYTF.

Regarding this clonotype: Mismatch with germline at one junction end may stem from a read error. The chain joins TRBV12-3 or TRBV12-4 to TRBJ2-3; tentatively, D is TRBD1 (6 bases). The CDR3 contains 12 residues. CDR3 amino acids: CAGSQQGGTQYF. The CDR3, as DNA: TGTGCCGGCAGTCAACAGGGTGGTACGCAGTATTTT.

This clonotype was counted only a few times. This chain joins TRBV6-1 and TRBJ1-5; TRBD1 matches at 7 bases. V shed 5 bases and J 4 bases; nucleotides not matched to a gene: 20. The germline V gene has CDR1 MNHNS and CDR2 SASEGT. The CDR3 has 19 amino acids. CDR3 DNA: TGTGCCAGCAGTAATAGCCGCATTAACGAGGGGGCTCGAAATCAGCCCCAGCATTTT. It codes for CASSNSRINEGARNQPQHF.

This chain's CDR3 is CASSLVVAGGIMDTQYF. Here the CDR3 DNA reads TGTGCCAGCAGCTTAGTGGTAGCGGGGGGTATTATGGATACGCAGTATTTT. The chain is built from TRBV7-2 and TRBJ2-3; TRBD2 agrees at 10 bases. Trimming removed 1 base from V and 6 bases from J; junction bases left unmatched: 10. The CDR3 contains 17 residues. Germline lookup yields CDR1 SGHTA and CDR2 FQGNSA.

This clonotype was counted a few times. This chain uses TRBV6-1 with TRBJ1-5, with TRBD1 identical over 8 bases. CDR1 and CDR2 (germline): MNHNS, SASEGT. This CDR3 is 15 amino acids long. V dropped 9 bases and J dropped 0; count of bases not matched to a gene: 7. The CDR3 DNA follows: TGTGCCAGTGAATTGGACAGGGTTAGCAATCAGCCCCAGCATTTT. Translation gives CASELDRVSNQPQHF.

The rearrangement uses TRBV7-2 and TRBJ1-4; TRBD1 matches at 7 bases. This CDR3 is built from 17 residues. After removal of 6 bases from V and 3 bases from J, the junction contained 13 bases not matched to a gene. Germline lookup yields CDR1 SGHTA and CDR2 FQGNSA. As DNA, the CDR3 is TGTGCCAGCAGTTTCGACAGGGTTGGGAGTGCTAATGAAAAACTGTTTTTT. Protein product: CASSFDRVGSANEKLFF.

The chain is built from TRBV6-2 or TRBV6-3 and TRBJ2-1, with a possible D match to TRBD1 (6 bases). Per the germline V gene, CDR1 is MNHEY and CDR2 is SVGEGT. With 7 bases removed from V and 7 bases from J, the gap between germline ends came to 11 bases. This CDR3 comprises 12 residues. The CDR3 loop reads CASTQGPNEQFF. As DNA, the CDR3 is TGTGCCAGCACCCAGGGGCCTAATGAGCAGTTCTTC.